This T cell receptor beta chain derives from a study of lymphopenia after photon versus proton radiotherapy. Study outcomes and limitations: Post-nadir diversity loss with photons came from oligoclonal expansion, particularly CD8+ Temra cells. Survival link was tested only in deceased patients; proton benefit remains a possibility. Relative stability marked proton patients; photon patients lost diversity and naive cells.

This CDR3 is 12 amino acids long. V was trimmed by 0 bases and J by 7 bases, leaving 7 bases between them. Germline loops: CDR1 SGHTA, CDR2 FQGNSA. Data came from immunoSEQ multiplex PCR; TCRdb stores just in-frame clones and leaves some out. The sample carries 37,000 or so clones, 85% to 90% recorded once. Comments on this clone: What it recognizes is unknown.

This TCR came from a woman between 65 and 79 years old with pancreatic cancer. Some clones in this sample may be carry-over from other donors' samples. V gene TRBV7-2 combines with J gene TRBJ2-7, with D hard to call. This material consisted of peripheral blood, taken from a patient treated with proton-based radiotherapy. CDR3 in DNA: TGTGCCAGCAGCTTAGCGGTGGGGGAGCAGTACTTC. Translation gives CASSLAVGEQYF.